The 8 T cell receptor beta chains below were found in one sample sequenced in a study of T-cell memory formation after mild COVID-19. TCRdb re-called the 5' RACE reads with MiXCR, one entry per CDR3 protein. Of some 180,000 distinct CDR3 sequences in the sample, 10% to 15% were seen once. Sequenced: PBMCs or a T cell subset sorted from them (not recorded which). Every receptor here comes from a man between 18 and 35 years old who had mild COVID-19 (a few samples of this study predate the infection). Cell type and time point are not known.

CDR3 nucleotide sequence: TGTGCCACCAGCAATTCTGCCCGGGGGACCGACTACGAGCAGTACGTC. Translating gives CATSNSARGTDYEQYV. The V and J genes are TRBV15 and TRBJ2-7; D may be TRBD2 (6 bases). Per the germline V gene, CDR1 is LNHNV and CDR2 is YYDKDF (reference sequence). V lost 4 bases, J lost 3 bases, and 19 bases lay in between. The CDR3 is 16 residues long.

This clonotype appeared a few times. The V and J genes are TRBV5-1 and TRBJ2-5, with no clear D. CDR1 is SGHRS and CDR2 is YFSETQ in the germline V gene. The CDR3 sequence is 13 residues long. Trimming took 6 bases from V and 5 from J, leaving 14 bases between them. CDR3 in amino acids: CASKSSDGETQYF. DNA of the CDR3: TGCGCCAGCAAATCCAGCGATGGGGAGACCCAGTACTTC.

This clonotype has just a few counts. The chain has TRBV20-1 and TRBJ2-6, with 9 nucleotides matching TRBD1. The germline gives CDR1 DFQATT, CDR2 SNEGSKA (reference sequence). This CDR3 has 14 amino acids. CDR3: CSTGGASGANVLTF. The CDR3 nucleotides are TGCAGCACAGGGGGCGCCTCTGGGGCCAACGTCCTGACTTTC.

This clonotype appeared a few times. The V gene is TRBV21-1, the J gene TRBJ1-5. TRBV21-1 is shown as a pseudogene. The CDR3 has 10 amino acids. CDR3 region: CASSFVPQHF. For the CDR3, the DNA is TGTGCCAGCAGTTTCGTGCCCCAGCATTTT.

The J gene is TRBJ2-2, the V gene TRBV7-3; 7 nucleotides align to TRBD1. The V gene's germline CDR1 is SGHTA and CDR2 FQGTGA. The V gene end was trimmed by 5 bases and the J gene end by 5 bases; junction bases not matched to a gene: 11. This CDR3 region has 16 residues. The CDR3 sequence: CASSASGTAYTGELFF. CDR3 coding DNA: TGTGCCAGCAGCGCCTCCGGGACAGCGTATACCGGGGAGCTGTTTTTT.

The gene calls are TRBV29-1 and TRBJ2-5; D may be TRBD2 (5 bases). From germline, CDR1 is SQVTM and CDR2 ANQGSEA. V was cut by 3 bases and J by 5 bases, with 7 bases left in between. This CDR3 region has 11 residues. The chain's CDR3 is CSVDGNETQYF. For the CDR3, the DNA is TGCAGCGTTGACGGGAACGAGACCCAGTACTTC.

This clonotype came up a few times. This chain uses TRBV4-2 with TRBJ2-2; 7 bases match TRBD2. CDR3 length equals 16 residues. The J segment lost 1 base and the V segment lost 1 base, leaving 3 bases of the junction unmatched. The germline V gene encodes CDR1 LGHNA and CDR2 YNFKEQ. The CDR3 DNA is TGTGCCAGCAGCCAAGCGGAGCGGGGGAACACCGGGGAGCTGTTTTTT. Translation: CASSQAERGNTGELFF.

This clonotype came up a few times. The DNA of the CDR3 is TGTGCCAGCTCCGGACTAGCTTGGGAGACCCAGTACTTC. Translation gives CASSGLAWETQYF. The gene calls are TRBV6-2 or TRBV6-3 and TRBJ2-5, with TRBD2 matching 8 bases. The CDR3 is 13 residues long. Germline V CDR1 and CDR2: MNHEY, SVGEGT. J gave up 5 bases and V 8 bases, and 7 bases lay outside the gene matches.